What follows are 32 T cell receptor beta chains derived from one specimen sequenced in a study of T cells in Graves' hyperthyroidism and ophthalmopathy. There were TCR beta CDR3 regions amplified from RNA transcripts. Carried out on the TCR CDR3, a first-round RT-PCR used the HTBI primer set. TCRdb independently ran MiXCR on the multiplex PCR reads; one entry per CDR3 protein. The sample records approximately 600,000 distinct CDR3 sequences, roughly 20% being singletons. What was sequenced was blood. The receptor set was obtained from a young man with Graves' ophthalmopathy.

This clonotype has only a few counts. J is TRBJ2-1 and V is TRBV6-1, with no clear D. CDR1 and CDR2 from the germline V gene are MNHNS and SASEGT. The CDR3 sequence is 12 residues long. The CDR3 region is CVLTPSYNEQFF. Written as DNA, the CDR3 is TGTGTCCTCACCCCCTCCTACAATGAGCAGTTCTTC.

This clonotype was observed a few times. V gene TRBV4-1 combines with J gene TRBJ2-1, with TRBD2 matching 12 bases. The DNA end is a closer match to TRBJ2-7, so the J assignment may be wrong. CDR1 and CDR2 (germline): MGHRA, YSYEKL. This CDR3 region has 17 residues. The CDR3, as DNA: TGCGCCAGCAGCCATGACCTAGCGGGAGGGCTTCTGGGTGAGCAGTACTTC. It is translated as CASSHDLAGGLLGEQYF.

Only a few counts were recorded for this clonotype. CDR3 residues: CAISERDVEAFF. CDR3 nucleotides: TGTGCCATCAGTGAGAGGGACGTTGAAGCTTTCTTT. The chain uses TRBV10-3 and TRBJ1-1; tentatively, D is TRBD1 (5 bases). The CDR3 covers 12 residues. CDR1 and CDR2 (germline): ENHRY, SYGVKD. Trimming cost V 2 bases and J 7 bases, with 8 bases left between them.

This clonotype showed up many times. The rearrangement uses TRBV6-1 and TRBJ1-2; D is perhaps TRBD1 (5 bases). Per the germline V gene, CDR1 is MNHNS and CDR2 is SASEGT. V lost 5 bases and J 2 bases, leaving 12 bases between the germline ends. This CDR3 has 14 amino acids. The CDR3 DNA reads TGTGCCAGCAGTCCCGACAGTTGGAACTATGGCTACACCTTC. This translates into CASSPDSWNYGYTF.

In DNA form, the CDR3 reads TGTGCCATCAGAGCCTATAGTACCGGGACAGGGGGTGCTGAAGCTTTCTTT. It encodes CAIRAYSTGTGGAEAFF. This chain links TRBV10-3 with TRBJ1-1; TRBD1 matches at 11 bases. Looked up from germline, CDR1 is ENHRY and CDR2 is SYGVKD. The V gene end was trimmed by 6 bases and the J gene end by 6 bases; junction bases not matched to a gene: 15. This CDR3 contains 17 residues.

This clonotype appeared a few times. The J gene is TRBJ2-5, the V gene TRBV30; the D call may be TRBD1 or TRBD2 (5 bases each). CDR3 length: 11 amino acids. Trimming removed 2 bases from V and 12 bases from J, with 13 bases in between. Germline-derived CDR1 and CDR2 are GTSNPN and SVGIG (reference sequence). CDR3 residues: CAWSPGAGEYF. The CDR3 DNA is TGTGCCTGGAGTCCCGGGGCCGGGGAGTACTTC.

There are a few counts of this clonotype. This chain joins TRBV18 and TRBJ2-2; D is perhaps TRBD2 (6 bases). Trimming cost V 2 bases and J 3 bases, with 13 bases left between them. Germline lookup yields CDR1 KGHSH and CDR2 LQKENI. The CDR3 sequence is 16 residues long. The CDR3 reads CASSPVGSGYTGELFF. The CDR3 DNA sequence: TGTGCCAGCTCACCAGTGGGTAGCGGTTACACCGGGGAGCTGTTTTTT.

The chain is built from TRBV20-1 and TRBJ1-1; a weak D match, TRBD1 (5 bases). CDR3 length equals 13 residues. V was trimmed by 7 bases and J by 2 bases, leaving 14 bases between them. Germline assignment: CDR1 DFQATT and CDR2 SNEGSKA (reference sequence). CDR3 protein: CSVPGRSNTEAFF. As DNA, the CDR3 is TGCAGTGTCCCGGGACGGTCAAACACTGAAGCTTTCTTT.

The chain couples TRBV7-9 to TRBJ1-6, with D possibly TRBD1 on 5 matching bases. The CDR3 consists of 19 residues. CDR1 is SEHNR, CDR2 FQNEAQ, per germline (reference sequence). Trimming shortened V by 0 bases and J by 0 bases, and 15 bases separated the two germline ends. This CDR3 is CASSLALGGVSSYNSPLHF. CDR3 nucleotide sequence: TGTGCCAGCAGCTTAGCGCTTGGGGGGGTGAGCTCCTATAATTCACCCCTCCACTTT.

The chain couples TRBV27 to TRBJ1-1, with 7 bases lining up with TRBD1. This CDR3 is built from 12 residues. Germline V gives CDR1 MNHEY, CDR2 SMNVEV (reference sequence). V gave up 5 bases and J gave up 7 bases; unmatched junction bases: 4. The CDR3 bases are TGTGCCAGCAGTCCGACAGGGTATGAAGCTTTCTTT. Amino acids: CASSPTGYEAFF.

On this clonotype: A much larger clone lies one base from this, so it may be a read error. The chain uses TRBV2 and TRBJ1-5; D may be TRBD1 (6 bases). Between the trimmed V and J ends, which lost 6 bases and 6 bases, there was a span of 18 bases. The CDR3 runs 15 residues. Germline values: CDR1 SNHLY, CDR2 FYNNEI. The CDR3 is CASSRDTGGGQPQHF. In DNA, the CDR3 is TGTGCCAGCAGCCGGGACACCGGGGGGGGTCAGCCCCAGCATTTT. The complete variable domain, with remaining parts taken from reference TRBV2 and TRBJ1-5, reads EPEVTQTPSHQVTQMGQEVILRCVPISNHLYFYWYRQILGQKVEFLVSFYNNEISEKSEIFDDQFSVERPDGSNFTLKIRSTKLEDSAMYFCASSRDTGGGQPQHFGDGTRLSIL.

This clonotype appeared a few times. The chain links TRBV4-1 to TRBJ1-1; 9 bases are a match to TRBD1. V gave up 0 bases and J gave up 4 bases; unmatched junction bases: 3. CDR1 and CDR2 from the germline V gene are MGHRA and YSYEKL. The CDR3 runs 15 residues. Written as DNA, the CDR3 is TGCGCCAGCAGCCAAGAACAGGGGGCTGGCACTGAAGCTTTCTTT. As protein: CASSQEQGAGTEAFF.

This clonotype was seen just once. This may arise from a read error, as a much more abundant clone is one base away. Because the CDR3 is missing its conserved closing phenylalanine or tryptophan, this is likely a read error. The CDR3 here is CASSAPRGPDYGYTL. Here the CDR3 DNA reads TGTGCCAGCAGCGCCCCCCGGGGGCCCGACTATGGCTACACCCTC. The V call is TRBV5-1, the J call TRBJ1-2; D is possibly TRBD1 (6 bases). The CDR3 spans 15 residues. Germline CDR1 and CDR2: SGHRS and YFSETQ.

The J gene is TRBJ2-5, the V gene TRBV13; D is possibly TRBD2 (6 bases). Germline CDR1 PRHDT, CDR2 FYEKMQ (reference sequence). V dropped 5 bases and J dropped 1 base, with 23 bases sitting between them. The CDR3 covers 18 residues. The CDR3 spells CASSNARLVGPLQETQYF. CDR3 DNA sequence: TGTGCCAGCAGCAACGCCAGACTAGTGGGGCCCCTCCAAGAGACCCAGTACTTC.

The chain uses TRBV2 and TRBJ2-1; D is uncertain. The CDR3 is 16 residues long. The V end was cut by 2 bases, the J end by 0 bases, with 11 bases between. Germline V gene data show CDR1 as SNHLY and CDR2 as FYNNEI. This CDR3 is CASSESAASSYNEQFF. The CDR3 DNA reads TGTGCCAGCAGTGAATCGGCGGCCAGCTCCTACAATGAGCAGTTCTTC.

This clonotype was seen many times. The genes are TRBV5-1 and TRBJ2-2; 7 nucleotides agree with TRBD2. The trim removed 4 bases at V and 5 bases at J, leaving 14 bases unmatched. The length of the CDR3 is 17 residues. Germline V gives CDR1 SGHRS, CDR2 YFSETQ. CDR3 DNA sequence: TGCGCCAGCAGCCTAGGGTCCGGGAGGACGTCAACCGGGGAGCTGTTTTTT. This codes for CASSLGSGRTSTGELFF.

The genes are TRBV2 and TRBJ1-1; no clear D gene. V lost 8 bases and J lost 6, with 10 bases in between. The CDR3 spans 11 residues. Per germline, CDR1 SNHLY and CDR2 FYNNEI. This chain's CDR3 is CASPDAAEAFF. CDR3 coding DNA: TGTGCCAGCCCCGATGCGGCTGAAGCTTTCTTT.

The chain links TRBV5-1 to TRBJ2-5; the match to TRBD1 covers 10 bases. The CDR3 is 17 amino acids. Germline CDR1 is SGHRS and CDR2 is YFSETQ. V was pared by 4 bases and J by 2 bases, with 11 bases of the junction left unmatched. Here the CDR3 reads CASSGTGTGDLQETQYF. CDR3 bases: TGCGCCAGCAGCGGGACCGGGACAGGGGACCTACAAGAGACCCAGTACTTC.

V is TRBV5-1 and J is TRBJ1-1; maybe TRBD1 (6 bases). CDR3 length equals 17 residues. The germline V and J ends were trimmed by 1 base and 1 base, with 17 bases remaining between them. Per the germline V gene, CDR1 is SGHRS and CDR2 is YFSETQ. The CDR3 DNA follows: TGCGCCAGCAGCTTGACGCCAACCGGGGGCGGGAACACTGAAGCTTTCTTT. Amino acids: CASSLTPTGGGNTEAFF.

The rearrangement uses TRBV20-1 and TRBJ2-7; D not resolved. In germline, CDR1 is DFQATT, CDR2 SNEGSKA (reference sequence). V was trimmed by 4 bases and J by 5 bases, leaving 6 bases between them. The length of the CDR3 is 10 residues. This CDR3 reads CSATRDEQYF. DNA for the CDR3: TGCAGTGCTACCCGGGACGAGCAGTACTTC.

This clonotype was observed a single time. This may come from a read error, since a much larger clone is one base off. The chain is built from TRBV6-2 or TRBV6-3 and TRBJ1-1, with D possibly being TRBD1 (5 bases). The CDR3 covers 13 residues. CDR1 is MNHEY, CDR2 SVGEGT, per germline. V was clipped by 6 bases and J by 4 bases, with 12 bases between them. The CDR3 sequence: CASSLDITTEAFF. The CDR3 coding sequence is TGTGCCAGCAGCCTGGACATCACCACTGAAGCTTTCTTT.

The chain combines TRBV7-6 with TRBJ2-1, with 11 bases matching TRBD2. V gave up 5 bases and J gave up 2 bases; unmatched junction bases: 8. The germline V gene encodes CDR1 SGHVS and CDR2 FNYEAQ. There are 17 residues in the CDR3. CDR3 region: CASSPGSSGRAYNEQFF. The CDR3 DNA reads as TGTGCCAGCAGCCCCGGGAGTAGCGGGAGGGCCTACAATGAGCAGTTCTTC.

V is TRBV19 and J is TRBJ2-2; 13 bases are shared with TRBD2. CDR3 length: 17 amino acids. Germline lookup yields CDR1 LNHDA and CDR2 SQIVND (reference sequence). The V gene end was trimmed by 5 bases and the J gene end by 7 bases; junction bases not matched to a gene: 10. The CDR3 here is CASSPIGLAGEGGELFF. DNA for the CDR3: TGTGCCAGTAGTCCGATTGGACTAGCGGGAGAGGGCGGGGAGCTGTTTTTT.

This clonotype showed up just once. This chain joins TRBV24-1 and TRBJ1-2; D is unclear. This CDR3 has 14 residues. Germline V gene lookup returns CDR1 KGHDR and CDR2 SFDVKD. V lost 1 base and J 2 bases, leaving 7 bases between the germline ends. CDR3 DNA: TGTGCCACCAGTGATTTCGCATCCAACTATGGCTACACCTTC. Its translation is CATSDFASNYGYTF.

CDR3 nucleotide sequence: TGTGCCAGTAGTATAGGCGGGGCTGAAGCTTTCTTT. Amino acids: CASSIGGAEAFF. The chain recombines TRBV19 with TRBJ1-1; D call uncertain. The V and J ends lost 1 base and 6 bases respectively, with 6 bases between them. Germline V gives CDR1 LNHDA, CDR2 SQIVND (reference sequence). The CDR3 totals 12 residues.

The chain joins TRBV28 to TRBJ2-7; D may be TRBD2 (5 bases). Germline V CDR1 and CDR2: MDHEN, SYDVKM. This CDR3 has 12 amino acids. Trimming left V 4 bases short and J 6 bases short, with 10 bases between. This CDR3 reads CASSSGLPEQYF. CDR3 bases: TGTGCCAGCAGTTCAGGACTTCCCGAGCAGTACTTC.

This clonotype has only a few counts. The rearrangement joins TRBV7-9 to TRBJ2-3, with 8 bases fitting TRBD1. V lost 1 base to trimming and J lost 6 bases; unmatched junction nucleotides: 6. Germline-derived CDR1 and CDR2 are SEHNR and FQNEAQ (reference sequence). This CDR3 region has 15 residues. The CDR3 sequence is CASSLGRTGSDTQYF. In nucleotides, the CDR3 is TGTGCCAGCAGCTTAGGGAGGACAGGGTCTGATACGCAGTATTTT.

Notes on this clonotype: Since a much larger clone is just one base distant, this may be a read error. J is TRBJ2-7 and V is TRBV20-1; D not certain. The germline V gene encodes CDR1 DFQATT and CDR2 SNEGSKA (reference sequence). The CDR3 length is 14 residues. CDR3 sequence: CSSSSRRDAYEQYF. In DNA form, the CDR3 reads TGCAGTTCTAGTTCCCGGCGTGATGCCTACGAGCAGTACTTC.

J is TRBJ2-7 and V is TRBV20-1; 8 nucleotides agree with TRBD2. CDR1 DFQATT and CDR2 SNEGSKA come from the germline V gene (reference sequence). This CDR3 comprises 14 residues. After removal of 3 bases from V and 1 base from J, the junction contained 5 bases not matched to a gene. The CDR3 DNA is TGCAGTGCTAGCCCACTAGCGGATTCCTACGAGCAGTACTTC. Translated, it gives CSASPLADSYEQYF.

The V call is TRBV5-6, the J call TRBJ1-1; D not certain. This CDR3 spans 16 amino acids. Per germline, CDR1 SGHDT and CDR2 YYEEEE. Trimming took off 4 bases at V and 3 bases at J, with 19 bases between the two ends. CDR3 in amino acids: CASSPWTDIPDTEAFF. As DNA, the CDR3 is TGTGCCAGCAGCCCATGGACTGACATCCCGGACACTGAAGCTTTCTTT.

This clonotype has a handful of counts. DNA of the CDR3: TGTGCCAGCTCACCCCAGGGTATAGCCCTCCACGAGCAGTACTTC. It specifies CASSPQGIALHEQYF. This sequence joins TRBV18 and TRBJ2-7; weak D call: TRBD1 (5 bases). Germline V gene lookup returns CDR1 KGHSH and CDR2 LQKENI. The CDR3 spans 15 residues. With 3 bases removed from V and 5 bases from J, the gap between germline ends came to 17 bases. Variable domain in full (rest from reference TRBV18 and TRBJ2-7): NAGVMQNPRHLVRRRGQEARLRCSPMKGHSHVYWYRQLPEEGLKFMVYLQKENIIDESGMPKERFSAEFPKEGPSILRIQQVVRGDSAAYFCASSPQGIALHEQYFGPGTRLTVT.

The rearrangement links TRBV14 to TRBJ2-4, with D maybe TRBD1 (5 bases). Germline loops: CDR1 SGHDN, CDR2 FVKESK. This CDR3 region has 15 residues. Trimming took off 6 bases at V and 1 base at J, with 13 bases between the two ends. The DNA for the CDR3 is TGTGCCAGCAGTCCAGGGTGGAGCGCCAAAAACATTCAGTACTTC. Its translation is CASSPGWSAKNIQYF.